The following is a T cell receptor beta chain sequence with its context. As yet, its antigen is unknown. Trimming took off 5 bases at V and 1 base at J, with 17 bases between the two ends. Germline V CDR1 and CDR2: KGHSH, LQKENI. This CDR3 has 16 amino acids. The data stem from a study of PD-L1 blockade in urothelial cancer. The overall study: Patients with male sex and bladder-origin urothelial cancer accounted for about 85% of the roughly 29 enrolled. Each patient had 0 to 3 earlier chemotherapy regimens. Broader study findings: At the 3-week point, tumor-associated blood clones expanded more in durable-benefit patients.

TCRdb keeps only in-frame clones here, not all; method: immunoSEQ multiplex PCR. The sample records 70,000 to 85,000 clones, roughly 90% being singletons. Time point of the sample: pretreatment peripheral blood. Every patient provided from 1 to 8 samples, collected pretreatment and on-treatment. This chain uses TRBV18 with TRBJ1-1; a weak D match, TRBD1 (6 bases). This clonotype was sampled from a man aged 70-80 years with urothelial cancer. The material sequenced was PBMCs, taken around atezolizumab (anti-PD-L1) treatment. The CDR3 nucleotides are TGTGCCAGCTCAATAATCAGACAGGAAAAGAACACTGAAGCTTTCTTT. Residues: CASSIIRQEKNTEAFF.